These T cell receptor beta chains were read from a single sample in a study of preoperative IRX-2 immunotherapy in early breast cancer. Using immunoSEQ multiplex PCR, the repertoire was profiled, and TCRdb retains in-frame clones only, with some absent. In the table there are around 57,000 clones, roughly 95% of which are singletons. Sampling was conducted from a patient treated with IRX-2 immunotherapy. The source of these receptors is a human donor with breast cancer. Both conserved end residues are part of each CDR3. Each record gives: D gene, clone size, J gene, V gene, CDR3 DNA, CDR3 protein. A D gene is named only where the DNA matches it firmly. Clone size is given for some rows only: seen once, a few or many times, or a class if the clone is expanded.

>.|.|TRBJ2-7|TRBV11-2
TGTGCCAGCAGGTTTCGGGTGGGGGTACCTTTCCTGGAGCAGTACTTC
CASRFRVGVPFLEQYF
>.|.|TRBJ2-2|TRBV5-1
TGCGCCAGCAGCTTGGGGTGGGCAACCGGGGAGCTGTTTTTT
CASSLGWATGELFF
>.|.|TRBJ1-3|TRBV7-9
TGTGCCAGCAGCTTAGGGACAGCGCTAGGAAACACCATATATTTT
CASSLGTALGNTIYF
>.|.|TRBJ2-3|TRBV5-1
TGCGCCAGCAGCTTAACGGGGTGGGGCACAGATACGCAGTATTTT
CASSLTGWGTDTQYF
>.|.|TRBJ1-5|TRBV5-1
TGCGCCAGCAGCTTGGGGCAGAGCAATCAGCCCCAGCATTTT
CASSLGQSNQPQHF
>.|.|TRBJ2-3|TRBV7-3
TGTGCCAGCAGCCCCGGTGTCACAGATACGCAGTATTTT
CASSPGVTDTQYF
>.|once|TRBJ2-7|TRBV27
TGTGCCAGCAGCTCCCGGGACGGACCCTACGAGCAGTACTTC
CASSSRDGPYEQYF
>.|.|TRBJ1-3|TRBV6-5
TGTGCCTCACTCCGAGGAGCGAACTCTGGAAACACCATATATTTT
CASLRGANSGNTIYF
>TRBD1|.|TRBJ2-7|TRBV2
TGTGCCAGCAGCGAAATGGGGACAGGGCCCTACGAGCAGTACTTC
CASSEMGTGPYEQYF
>TRBD2|once|TRBJ2-5|TRBV7-2
TGTGCCAGCACCCGGACTAGCGGGAGATTGGGAGAGACCCAGTACTTC
CASTRTSGRLGETQYF
>.|once|TRBJ2-3|TRBV5-1
TGCGCCAGCAGATCCACAGATACGCAGTATTTT
CASRSTDTQYF
>TRBD1|.|TRBJ2-3|TRBV27
TGTGCCAGCAGTCCGCAACCCGGGACAGCTGCCACAGATACGCAGTATTTT
CASSPQPGTAATDTQYF
>TRBD1|.|TRBJ1-5|TRBV7-9
TGTGCCAGCAGCTCAGCCGGGACAGGGCATTATTATAGCAATCAGCCCCAGCATTTT
CASSSAGTGHYYSNQPQHF
>.|.|TRBJ2-7|TRBV11-1
TGTGCCAGCAGCCGGGGACTTTACGAGCAGTACTTC
CASSRGLYEQYF
>TRBD2|once|TRBJ2-3|TRBV7-2
TGTGCCAGCAGCGGAGCGGGGGGGTTCACAGATACGCAGTATTTT
CASSGAGGFTDTQYF
>.|.|TRBJ2-7|TRBV18
TGTGCCAGCTCACCATACAGGGAGGGCGGCGAGCAGTACTTC
CASSPYREGGEQYF
>.|.|TRBJ1-6|TRBV6-1
TGTGCCAGCAGGTGGACAGATTATAATTCACCCCTCCACTTT
CASRWTDYNSPLHF